This is a list of T cell receptor beta chains from one sample in a study of cytotoxic CD8 clonotypes in ibrutinib-treated CLL. The table came from immunoSEQ multiplex PCR; TCRdb's copy has only in-frame clones and leaves some out. The sample contains some 100,000 clones, about 53% of which appear only once. This specimen consisted of PBMCs, obtained after 24 months of ibrutinib treatment. These receptors all come from a human donor with chronic lymphocytic leukemia. The CDR3 runs from the conserved cysteine through the conserved F or W. The order of the fields is CDR3 DNA, CDR3 protein, D gene, clone size, J gene, V gene. A D gene is named only where the DNA matches it firmly. Clone size is stated in some rows and not others, as once, few, many or a class when expanded.

cdr3_nt: TGTGCCAGCAGTTTTGAGCAGGGGAACACCGGGGAGCTGTTTTTT; cdr3_aa: CASSFEQGNTGELFF; d_call: .; clone_size: .; j_call: TRBJ2-2; v_call: TRBV28
cdr3_nt: TGTGCCAGCACTACGGGGGGGAGAAATGAGCAGTTCTTC; cdr3_aa: CASTTGGRNEQFF; d_call: TRBD2; clone_size: .; j_call: TRBJ2-1; v_call: TRBV25-1
cdr3_nt: TGTGCCAGCAGCCAAGGGACTCCTTACAATGAGCAGTTCTTC; cdr3_aa: CASSQGTPYNEQFF; d_call: .; clone_size: few; j_call: TRBJ2-1; v_call: TRBV7-3
cdr3_nt: TGTGCCAGCAGCCGTCCGCCACAGGGGATGAACACTGAAGCTTTCTTT; cdr3_aa: CASSRPPQGMNTEAFF; d_call: TRBD1; clone_size: .; j_call: TRBJ1-1; v_call: TRBV6-6
cdr3_nt: TGTGCCTGGAGTGTACCTCCTACTAACTATGGCTACACCTTC; cdr3_aa: CAWSVPPTNYGYTF; d_call: .; clone_size: few; j_call: TRBJ1-2; v_call: TRBV30
cdr3_nt: TGTGCCAGCAGCCCAGACGGGCGCTCTGGAAACACCATATATTTT; cdr3_aa: CASSPDGRSGNTIYF; d_call: .; clone_size: .; j_call: TRBJ1-3; v_call: TRBV7-9
cdr3_nt: TGTGCCAGCAGCCTCGGACCCACGGGGTCAGGAAACACCATATATTTT; cdr3_aa: CASSLGPTGSGNTIYF; d_call: .; clone_size: few; j_call: TRBJ1-3; v_call: TRBV7-3
cdr3_nt: TGTGCCAGCAGCGTCAACGAGGGCTATAATTCACCCCTCCACTTT; cdr3_aa: CASSVNEGYNSPLHF; d_call: .; clone_size: .; j_call: TRBJ1-6; v_call: TRBV25-1
cdr3_nt: TGTGCCTGGAGTGTACCCGGATCCGGGCCTGGAAACACCATATATTTT; cdr3_aa: CAWSVPGSGPGNTIYF; d_call: .; clone_size: .; j_call: TRBJ1-3; v_call: TRBV30
cdr3_nt: TGCAGTGTGGGATCCTACAATGAGCAGTTCTTC; cdr3_aa: CSVGSYNEQFF; d_call: .; clone_size: .; j_call: TRBJ2-1; v_call: TRBV20-1
cdr3_nt: TGTGCCAGCAGTCTACGGGTCGGCGACCCATACGAGCAGTACTTC; cdr3_aa: CASSLRVGDPYEQYF; d_call: .; clone_size: .; j_call: TRBJ2-7; v_call: TRBV27
cdr3_nt: TGTGCCAGCAGCCCCGGGGCTACGATTAATCAGCCCCAGCATTTT; cdr3_aa: CASSPGATINQPQHF; d_call: .; clone_size: .; j_call: TRBJ1-5; v_call: TRBV7-9
cdr3_nt: TGTGCCAGCAGCAGCCGGGACACCTTTCAAGAGACCCAGTACTTC; cdr3_aa: CASSSRDTFQETQYF; d_call: .; clone_size: once; j_call: TRBJ2-5; v_call: TRBV21-1
cdr3_nt: TGTGCCAGCAGCGGACTAGCCAAAAACATTCAGTACTTC; cdr3_aa: CASSGLAKNIQYF; d_call: .; clone_size: many; j_call: TRBJ2-4; v_call: TRBV9
cdr3_nt: TGTGCCTGGAGTGTATCGAGCTCTGGAAACACCATATATTTT; cdr3_aa: CAWSVSSSGNTIYF; d_call: .; clone_size: once; j_call: TRBJ1-3; v_call: TRBV30
cdr3_nt: TGTGCCTGGAGTCGACAGAGCTCTGGAAACACCATATATTTT; cdr3_aa: CAWSRQSSGNTIYF; d_call: .; clone_size: .; j_call: TRBJ1-3; v_call: TRBV30
cdr3_nt: TGTGCCAGCAGCACAGGGGGCCCCTGGGGCACTGAAGCTTTCTTT; cdr3_aa: CASSTGGPWGTEAFF; d_call: TRBD1; clone_size: .; j_call: TRBJ1-1; v_call: TRBV7-2
cdr3_nt: TGTGCCTGGAACGGGAACGCAGAGACCCAGTACTTC; cdr3_aa: CAWNGNAETQYF; d_call: .; clone_size: .; j_call: TRBJ2-5; v_call: TRBV30
cdr3_nt: TGTGCCAGCTCACCGATAAACAGGGGGTTGACTGAAGCTTTCTTT; cdr3_aa: CASSPINRGLTEAFF; d_call: TRBD1; clone_size: .; j_call: TRBJ1-1; v_call: TRBV18
cdr3_nt: TGCAGCGTTGAAGGGCAGGGATACGAGCAGTACTTC; cdr3_aa: CSVEGQGYEQYF; d_call: .; clone_size: .; j_call: TRBJ2-7; v_call: TRBV29-1
cdr3_nt: TGTGCCAGCAGCCCACCGACAGGGTCCAACTATGGCTACACCTTC; cdr3_aa: CASSPPTGSNYGYTF; d_call: TRBD1; clone_size: .; j_call: TRBJ1-2; v_call: TRBV6-6
cdr3_nt: TGTGCCTGGAGTGTACAAGGGGCAACTAATGAAAAACTGTTTTTT; cdr3_aa: CAWSVQGATNEKLFF; d_call: .; clone_size: few; j_call: TRBJ1-4; v_call: TRBV30
cdr3_nt: TGTGCCTGGAGTGGTGCGACCTCAGATACGCAGTATTTT; cdr3_aa: CAWSGATSDTQYF; d_call: .; clone_size: few; j_call: TRBJ2-3; v_call: TRBV30
cdr3_nt: TGTGCCAGCCGGGACAGGGGGACGACTGGTGGCTACACCTTC; cdr3_aa: CASRDRGTTGGYTF; d_call: TRBD1; clone_size: .; j_call: TRBJ1-2; v_call: TRBV19
cdr3_nt: TGTGCCAGTAGTAAAAAAAGGCAGGGTTGGACTGAAGCTTTCTTT; cdr3_aa: CASSKKRQGWTEAFF; d_call: .; clone_size: .; j_call: TRBJ1-1; v_call: TRBV19
cdr3_nt: TGTGCCAGCAGCTTTAGAAGAAGCCGAGAACAGGGTTCACCCCTCCACTTT; cdr3_aa: CASSFRRSREQGSPLHF; d_call: .; clone_size: few; j_call: TRBJ1-6; v_call: TRBV11-3
cdr3_nt: TGTGCCTGGAATGGGGGTCAAGAGACCCAGTACTTC; cdr3_aa: CAWNGGQETQYF; d_call: .; clone_size: .; j_call: TRBJ2-5; v_call: TRBV30
cdr3_nt: TGTGCCAGCAGCTGGGGGGGTAATCAGCCCCAGCATTTT; cdr3_aa: CASSWGGNQPQHF; d_call: .; clone_size: once; j_call: TRBJ1-5; v_call: TRBV6-1
cdr3_nt: TGCGCCAGCAGCCCGGGACAGGGAGACGAGCAGTACTTC; cdr3_aa: CASSPGQGDEQYF; d_call: TRBD1; clone_size: .; j_call: TRBJ2-7; v_call: TRBV5-1
cdr3_nt: TGCGCCAGCAGCTTGGGACAGACTAACAATGAGCAGTTCTTC; cdr3_aa: CASSLGQTNNEQFF; d_call: .; clone_size: few; j_call: TRBJ2-1; v_call: TRBV5-1
cdr3_nt: TGTGCCAGTAGTGTCATGTCTGGGGGGAGCAATCAGCCCCAGCATTTT; cdr3_aa: CASSVMSGGSNQPQHF; d_call: .; clone_size: .; j_call: TRBJ1-5; v_call: TRBV19
cdr3_nt: TGTGCCAGCAGCCCCCCTGGGGGGACTGAAGCTTTCTTT; cdr3_aa: CASSPPGGTEAFF; d_call: .; clone_size: .; j_call: TRBJ1-1; v_call: TRBV7-2
cdr3_nt: TGTGCCAGCAGTAACGTGGGTACCTACCAAGAGACCCAGTACTTC; cdr3_aa: CASSNVGTYQETQYF; d_call: .; clone_size: .; j_call: TRBJ2-5; v_call: TRBV6-5
cdr3_nt: TGTGCCAGCAGCTTTCGGACGGCGGCTTCCTACGAGCAGTACTTC; cdr3_aa: CASSFRTAASYEQYF; d_call: .; clone_size: once; j_call: TRBJ2-7; v_call: TRBV5-8
cdr3_nt: TGTGCCAGCAGCTTACGCGACAGGGTGGGGGATACGCAGTATTTT; cdr3_aa: CASSLRDRVGDTQYF; d_call: TRBD1; clone_size: .; j_call: TRBJ2-3; v_call: TRBV7-7
cdr3_nt: TGCGCCAGCAGCCAAGATAGGGTGGAGACCCAGTACTTC; cdr3_aa: CASSQDRVETQYF; d_call: .; clone_size: many; j_call: TRBJ2-5; v_call: TRBV4-3
cdr3_nt: TGTGCCAGCCGGGGACTAGCGGGGGGTCGGCCCTACGAGCAGTACTTC; cdr3_aa: CASRGLAGGRPYEQYF; d_call: TRBD2; clone_size: few; j_call: TRBJ2-7; v_call: TRBV27
cdr3_nt: TGTGCCAGCAGCTTAGACTTTGCGCAGGGGCCGGGGGGCTACACCTTC; cdr3_aa: CASSLDFAQGPGGYTF; d_call: .; clone_size: few; j_call: TRBJ1-2; v_call: TRBV7-2
cdr3_nt: TGTGCCAGCAGTGATGACAGGGGGCTTCTAGGAGAGCAGTACTTC; cdr3_aa: CASSDDRGLLGEQYF; d_call: TRBD1; clone_size: .; j_call: TRBJ2-7; v_call: TRBV6-1
cdr3_nt: TGTGCCAGCTCACCACAAGCACAACCTGGAAACACCATATATTTT; cdr3_aa: CASSPQAQPGNTIYF; d_call: .; clone_size: .; j_call: TRBJ1-3; v_call: TRBV18
cdr3_nt: TGTGCCAGCAGCTCCCGGGAAGGCGCTGAAGCTTTCTTT; cdr3_aa: CASSSREGAEAFF; d_call: .; clone_size: few; j_call: TRBJ1-1; v_call: TRBV7-3
cdr3_nt: TGTGCCTGGTCTCCAGGGAACTATGGCTACACCTTC; cdr3_aa: CAWSPGNYGYTF; d_call: .; clone_size: .; j_call: TRBJ1-2; v_call: TRBV30
cdr3_nt: TGCGCCAGCAGTGAGTCTCGGGATAATTCACCCCTCCACTTT; cdr3_aa: CASSESRDNSPLHF; d_call: .; clone_size: .; j_call: TRBJ1-6; v_call: TRBV10-2